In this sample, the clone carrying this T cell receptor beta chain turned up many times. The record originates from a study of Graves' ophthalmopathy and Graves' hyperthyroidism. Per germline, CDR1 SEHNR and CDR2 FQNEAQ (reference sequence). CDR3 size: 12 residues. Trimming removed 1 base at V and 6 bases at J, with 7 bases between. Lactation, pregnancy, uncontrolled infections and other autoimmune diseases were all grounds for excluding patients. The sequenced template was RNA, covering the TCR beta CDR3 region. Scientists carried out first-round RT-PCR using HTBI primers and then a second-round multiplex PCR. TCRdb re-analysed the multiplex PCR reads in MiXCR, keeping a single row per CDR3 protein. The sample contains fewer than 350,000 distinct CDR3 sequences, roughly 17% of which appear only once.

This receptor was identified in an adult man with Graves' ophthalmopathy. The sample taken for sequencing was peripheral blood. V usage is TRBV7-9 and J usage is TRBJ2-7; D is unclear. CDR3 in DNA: TGTGCCAGCAGCTTAGTAGCTTCCGAGCAGTACTTC. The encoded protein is CASSLVASEQYF.